The 11 T cell receptor beta chains presented below share a single source sample, sequenced in a study of PD-1 blockade in mismatch repair-deficient tumors. The method was immunoSEQ multiplex PCR; TCRdb's version includes in-frame clones alone and lacks a portion of them. Among just under 80,000 clones listed, more than 80% were seen once. Sample: peripheral blood, taken 44 weeks after starting pembrolizumab. Receptor source: an adult with mismatch repair-deficient cancer.

This clone was found a few times. The V and J genes are TRBV19 and TRBJ2-1, with D unclear. The germline CDR1 and CDR2 sequences are LNHDA and SQIVND (reference sequence). The length of the CDR3 is 13 residues. Trimming stripped 4 bases from V and 5 bases from J, with 9 bases between. The CDR3 reads CASSTRHHNEQFF. The CDR3 DNA reads TGTGCCAGTAGTACTCGACACCACAATGAGCAGTTCTTC.

V is TRBV4-3 and J is TRBJ2-7; D ambiguous. Germline V CDR1 and CDR2: LGHNA, YSLEER. This CDR3 contains 15 residues. V lost 1 base and J lost 3, with 13 bases in between. Here the CDR3 reads CASSQALDPDYEQYF. Here the CDR3 DNA reads TGCGCCAGCAGCCAAGCGTTGGATCCCGACTACGAGCAGTACTTC.

Written as DNA, the CDR3 is TGTGCCAGCAGCTTAGCCCCCCGACAGGGACCCCACGAGCAGTACTTC. Amino acids: CASSLAPRQGPHEQYF. V and J are TRBV7-8 and TRBJ2-7; 7 bases are a match to TRBD1. The V and J ends lost 0 bases and 5 bases, in that order; junction bases with no gene match: 10. The CDR3 is 16 residues long. Per germline, CDR1 SGHVS and CDR2 FQNEAQ.

The rearrangement uses TRBV2 and TRBJ2-1, with 8 bases matching TRBD2. The CDR3 contains 15 residues. V gave up 8 bases and J gave up 0 bases; unmatched junction bases: 6. CDR1 and CDR2 from the germline V gene are SNHLY and FYNNEI. The CDR3 is CASVILAASYNEQFF. CDR3 DNA sequence: TGTGCCAGCGTAATACTAGCGGCCTCCTACAATGAGCAGTTCTTC.

The V and J genes are TRBV4-2 and TRBJ1-4, with D hard to call. Trimming took off 0 bases at V and 8 bases at J, with 13 bases between the two ends. The CDR3 extends over 15 amino acids. Germline-derived CDR1 and CDR2 are LGHNA and YNFKEQ. This CDR3 is CASSQDEQTSEKLFF. The CDR3 DNA is TGTGCCAGCAGCCAAGATGAACAGACTTCCGAAAAACTGTTTTTT.

This clone occurred once. The chain couples TRBV6-4 to TRBJ1-4; D may be TRBD1 (5 bases). The V end was cut by 6 bases, the J end by 2 bases, with 10 bases between. The CDR3 extends over 14 amino acids. Germline values: CDR1 MRHNA, CDR2 SNTAGT. Here the CDR3 reads CASSPTDTNEKLFF. CDR3 sequence (DNA): TGTGCCAGCAGCCCGACAGATACTAATGAAAAACTGTTTTTT.

J is TRBJ2-3 and V is TRBV25-1; D gene unclear. This CDR3 comprises 10 residues. Trimming took 10 bases from V and 2 from J, leaving 4 bases between them. Germline V CDR1 and CDR2: MGHDK, SYGVNS. CDR3 DNA: TGTGCCACCTACACAGATACGCAGTATTTT. Its translation is CATYTDTQYF.

The V gene is TRBV5-6, the J gene TRBJ2-2; TRBD2 agrees at 10 bases. The V segment lost 4 bases and the J segment 4 bases; nucleotides outside the gene matches: 13. This CDR3 is built from 18 residues. Germline V gives CDR1 SGHDT, CDR2 YYEEEE. The CDR3 nucleotides are TGTGCCAGCAGCCCCTGGGGGCTAGCGGGAGCCGGCACCGGGGAGCTGTTTTTT. Translated: CASSPWGLAGAGTGELFF. Together with reference TRBV5-6 and TRBJ2-2, the CDR3 gives the full variable domain: DAGVTQSPTHLIKTRGQQVTLRCSPKSGHDTVSWYQQALGQGPQFIFQYYEEEERQRGNFPDRFSGHQFPNYSSELNVNALLLGDSALYLCASSPWGLAGAGTGELFFGEGSRLTVL.

The genes are TRBV6-1 and TRBJ2-7; 7 nucleotides line up with TRBD2. V lost 1 base, J lost 3 bases, and 3 bases stayed unmatched. Germline V gene data show CDR1 as MNHNS and CDR2 as SASEGT. The CDR3 has 14 amino acids. CDR3 DNA sequence: TGTGCCAGCAGTGAAGTATCTAGCGGCTACGAGCAGTACTTC. It yields the protein CASSEVSSGYEQYF.

This chain connects TRBV27 to TRBJ2-5; 9 bases match TRBD1. The CDR3 loop spans 12 amino acids. Germline V gives CDR1 MNHEY, CDR2 SMNVEV (reference sequence). The junction had 3 bases not matched to a gene; V was cut back by 9 bases and J by 4 bases. The CDR3 region has the DNA TGTGCCAGTCGGGACAGGGCAGAGACCCAGTACTTC. Protein product: CASRDRAETQYF.

The chain uses TRBV7-9 and TRBJ2-4; D gene uncertain. Germline V gives CDR1 SEHNR, CDR2 FQNEAQ (reference sequence). Deletions cut 3 bases from V and 0 bases from J, with 21 bases between. This CDR3 has 19 residues. CDR3 nucleotide sequence: TGTGCCAGCAGCTTTCCAGCAGTAAACCGTCTCCTAGCCAAAAACATTCAGTACTTC. It encodes CASSFPAVNRLLAKNIQYF.